The clone carrying this TCR beta chain was recorded many times. TCRdb itself ran the RT-PCR reads through MiXCR, one entry per CDR3 protein. This table has around 530,000 distinct CDR3 sequences, around 11% appearing once. The data belong to a study of response to subunit inactivated influenza vaccine. Germline V gene lookup returns CDR1 SGHRS and CDR2 YFSETQ. This CDR3 contains 13 residues. The V and J ends lost 4 bases and 2 bases respectively, with 10 bases between them. The sequenced sample was PBMCs from blood, obtained on the day of vaccination. The rearrangement joins TRBV5-1 to TRBJ2-7; TRBD1 might be the D (5 bases). The clonotype comes from a man aged 50 to 59 who received an inactivated influenza vaccine. CDR3: CASSVDSTYEQYF. DNA for the CDR3: TGCGCCAGCAGCGTCGACAGTACCTACGAGCAGTACTTC.